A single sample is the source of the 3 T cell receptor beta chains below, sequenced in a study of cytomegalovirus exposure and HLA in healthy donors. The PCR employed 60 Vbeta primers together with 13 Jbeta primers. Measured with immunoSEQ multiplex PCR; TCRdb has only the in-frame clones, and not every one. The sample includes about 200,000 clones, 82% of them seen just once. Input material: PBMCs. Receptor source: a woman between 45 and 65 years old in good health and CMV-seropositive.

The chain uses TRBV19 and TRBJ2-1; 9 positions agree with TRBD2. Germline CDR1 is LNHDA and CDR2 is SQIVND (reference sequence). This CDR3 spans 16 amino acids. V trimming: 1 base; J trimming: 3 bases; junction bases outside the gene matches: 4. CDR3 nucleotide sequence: TGTGCCAGTAGTATAGCTGGCGGGGGGGACTACAATGAGCAGTTCTTC. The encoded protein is CASSIAGGGDYNEQFF.

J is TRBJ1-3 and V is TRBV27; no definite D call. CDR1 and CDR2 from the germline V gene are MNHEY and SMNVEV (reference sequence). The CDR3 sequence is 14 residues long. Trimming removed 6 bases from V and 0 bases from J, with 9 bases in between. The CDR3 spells CASRREGSGNTIYF. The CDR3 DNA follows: TGTGCCAGCAGGCGGGAAGGCTCTGGAAACACCATATATTTT.

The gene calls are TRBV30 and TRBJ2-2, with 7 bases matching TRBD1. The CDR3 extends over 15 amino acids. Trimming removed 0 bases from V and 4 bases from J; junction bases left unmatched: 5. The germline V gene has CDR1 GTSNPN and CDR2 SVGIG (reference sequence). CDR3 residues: CAWSVRTGITGELFF. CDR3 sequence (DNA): TGTGCCTGGAGTGTTCGGACAGGTATCACCGGGGAGCTGTTTTTT.